A single sample gave rise to the 10 T cell receptor beta chains below, sequenced in a study of blood T cell repertoires in COVID-19. Here immunoSEQ multiplex PCR was the method, and the copy in TCRdb shows in-frame clones only, minus some. The sample has roughly 160,000 clones; roughly four fifths are singletons. The specimen sequenced was peripheral blood. The receptors were sampled from a woman of 80 years or more with COVID-19, enrolled during active disease.

The gene calls are TRBV3-1 (or the pseudogene TRBV3-2) and TRBJ1-5; maybe TRBD1 (5 bases). The V and J ends lost 4 bases and 5 bases respectively, with 9 bases between them. Germline V gene data show CDR1 as LGHDT and CDR2 as YNNKEL (reference sequence). CDR3 length: 13 amino acids. The CDR3 reads CASSPAGDQPQHF. Written as DNA, the CDR3 is TGTGCCAGCAGCCCCGCGGGGGATCAGCCCCAGCATTTT.

This rearrangement joins TRBV7-2 to TRBJ2-5, with unresolved D. CDR3 length: 14 residues. Trimming left V 1 base short and J 2 bases short, with 8 bases between. Germline V gives CDR1 SGHTA, CDR2 FQGNSA. CDR3 sequence reads: CASSLGLWQETQYF. In nucleotides, the CDR3 is TGTGCCAGCAGCTTAGGACTGTGGCAAGAGACCCAGTACTTC. The full variable domain, with the rest looked up from reference TRBV7-2 and TRBJ2-5, is GAGVSQSPSNKVTEKGKDVELRCDPISGHTALYWYRQSLGQGLEFLIYFQGNSAPDKSGLPSDRFSAERTGGSVSTLTIQRTQQEDSAVYLCASSLGLWQETQYFGPGTRLLVL.

The V gene is TRBV18, the J gene TRBJ2-7, with D possibly TRBD1 on 6 matching bases. V was shortened by 4 bases and J by 0 bases, with 13 bases between the two germline ends. The CDR3 sequence is 15 residues long. The germline CDR1 and CDR2 sequences are KGHSH and LQKENI. CDR3 nucleotides: TGTGCCAGCTCACAGCCAGGGGTTAGCTCCTACGAGCAGTACTTC. Translated, it gives CASSQPGVSSYEQYF. The full variable domain, its missing parts supplied by reference TRBV18 and TRBJ2-7, is NAGVMQNPRHLVRRRGQEARLRCSPMKGHSHVYWYRQLPEEGLKFMVYLQKENIIDESGMPKERFSAEFPKEGPSILRIQQVVRGDSAAYFCASSQPGVSSYEQYFGPGTRLTVT.

V and J are TRBV18 and TRBJ1-1, with 8 bases lining up with TRBD1. This CDR3 has 17 residues. The V segment lost 2 bases and the J segment 7 bases; nucleotides outside the gene matches: 15. Germline values: CDR1 KGHSH, CDR2 LQKENI. For the CDR3, the DNA is TGTGCCAGCTCACCATGGGGGGTAACAGGGGGGACCGTTGAAGCTTTCTTT. This encodes CASSPWGVTGGTVEAFF.

The J gene is TRBJ1-6, the V gene TRBV27, with 9 positions matching TRBD1. The trim removed 5 bases at V and 7 bases at J, leaving 9 bases unmatched. CDR1 is MNHEY, CDR2 SMNVEV, per germline (reference sequence). This CDR3 spans 16 amino acids. DNA of the CDR3: TGTGCCAGCAGTAGGGGACAGGGCGCAGGGAATTCACCCCTCCACTTT. Translating gives CASSRGQGAGNSPLHF.

This chain connects TRBV6-2 or TRBV6-3 to TRBJ2-2; D ambiguous. The CDR3 is made up of 16 amino acids. In germline, CDR1 is MNHEY, CDR2 SVGEGT. Trimming pared 5 bases from V and 0 bases from J, leaving 13 bases between. CDR3 nucleotides: TGTGCCAGCAGTCGACTTGGTCCGACGAACACCGGGGAGCTGTTTTTT. It yields the protein CASSRLGPTNTGELFF.

The chain combines TRBV6-2 or TRBV6-3 with TRBJ2-4; TRBD1 agrees at 7 bases. This CDR3 region has 12 residues. J lost 10 bases, V lost 5 bases, and 5 bases had no gene match. The germline CDR1 and CDR2 sequences are MNHEY and SVGEGT. The chain's CDR3 is CASSQQGWIQYF. CDR3 DNA sequence: TGTGCCAGCAGTCAACAGGGGTGGATTCAGTACTTC.

This clone was detected only a few times. In DNA form, the CDR3 reads TGTGCCATCAGCCGACTAGCGGATGACACAGATACGCAGTATTTT. This codes for CAISRLADDTDTQYF. This chain links TRBV10-3 with TRBJ2-3, with TRBD2 matching 9 bases. J lost 2 bases, V lost 6 bases, and 6 bases had no gene match. From germline, CDR1 is ENHRY and CDR2 SYGVKD. The CDR3 consists of 15 residues.

The rearrangement links TRBV5-1 to TRBJ1-2; D is possibly TRBD1 (6 bases). The length of the CDR3 is 14 residues. In germline, CDR1 is SGHRS, CDR2 YFSETQ. The V and J ends lost 2 bases and 1 base respectively, with 9 bases between them. CDR3 sequence (DNA): TGCGCCAGCAGCTTTCGACAGGATAACTATGGCTACACCTTC. Translated: CASSFRQDNYGYTF.

The J gene is TRBJ1-5, the V gene TRBV19; 10 bases fit TRBD1. The germline V gene has CDR1 LNHDA and CDR2 SQIVND (reference sequence). With 6 bases clipped from V and 4 bases from J, the junction kept 12 bases outside the gene matches. The CDR3 is 17 residues long. The CDR3 protein is CASSLPRRTGGNQPQHF. The CDR3 DNA is TGTGCCAGTAGCCTCCCCCGTCGGACAGGGGGGAATCAGCCCCAGCATTTT.